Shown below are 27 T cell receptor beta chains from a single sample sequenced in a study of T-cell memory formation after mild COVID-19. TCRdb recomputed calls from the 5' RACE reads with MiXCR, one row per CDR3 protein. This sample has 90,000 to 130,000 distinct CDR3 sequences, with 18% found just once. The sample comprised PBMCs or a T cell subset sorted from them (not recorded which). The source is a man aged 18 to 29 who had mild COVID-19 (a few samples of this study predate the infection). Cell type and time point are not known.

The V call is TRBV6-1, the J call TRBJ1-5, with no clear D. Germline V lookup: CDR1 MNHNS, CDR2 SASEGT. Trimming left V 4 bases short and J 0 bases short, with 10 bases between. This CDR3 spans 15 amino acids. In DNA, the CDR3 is TGTGCCAGCAGTGCTTCGGCCTATAGCAATCAGCCCCAGCATTTT. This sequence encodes CASSASAYSNQPQHF.

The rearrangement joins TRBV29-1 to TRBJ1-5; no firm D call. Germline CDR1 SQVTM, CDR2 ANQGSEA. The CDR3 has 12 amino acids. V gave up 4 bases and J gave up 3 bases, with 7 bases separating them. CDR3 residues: CSVGAVNQPQHF. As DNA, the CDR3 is TGCAGCGTTGGGGCAGTCAATCAGCCCCAGCATTTT.

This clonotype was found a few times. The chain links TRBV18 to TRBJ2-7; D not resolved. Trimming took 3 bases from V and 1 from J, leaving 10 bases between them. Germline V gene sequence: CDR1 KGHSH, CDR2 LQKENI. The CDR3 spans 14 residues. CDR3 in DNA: TGTGCCAGCTCACCGATGGACGCTTCCTACGAGCAGTACTTC. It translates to CASSPMDASYEQYF. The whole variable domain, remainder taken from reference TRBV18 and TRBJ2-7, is NAGVMQNPRHLVRRRGQEARLRCSPMKGHSHVYWYRQLPEEGLKFMVYLQKENIIDESGMPKERFSAEFPKEGPSILRIQQVVRGDSAAYFCASSPMDASYEQYFGPGTRLTVT.

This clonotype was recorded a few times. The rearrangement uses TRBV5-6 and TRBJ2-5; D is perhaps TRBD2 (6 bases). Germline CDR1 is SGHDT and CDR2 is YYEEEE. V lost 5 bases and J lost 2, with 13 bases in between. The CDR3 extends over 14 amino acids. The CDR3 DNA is TGTGCCAGCAGTCGGCCCCGGGGGCAAGAGACCCAGTACTTC. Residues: CASSRPRGQETQYF.

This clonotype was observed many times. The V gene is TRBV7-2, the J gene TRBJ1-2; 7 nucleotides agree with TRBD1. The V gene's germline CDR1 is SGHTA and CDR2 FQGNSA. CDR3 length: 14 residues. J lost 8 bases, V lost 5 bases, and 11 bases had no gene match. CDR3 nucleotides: TGTGCCAGCAGCCCCGGGACAGATGGGGGCGGCTACACCTTC. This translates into CASSPGTDGGGYTF.

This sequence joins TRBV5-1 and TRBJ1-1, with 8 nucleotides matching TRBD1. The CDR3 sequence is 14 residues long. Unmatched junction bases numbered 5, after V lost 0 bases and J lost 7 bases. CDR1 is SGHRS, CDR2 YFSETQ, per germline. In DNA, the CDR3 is TGCGCCAGCAGCTTGGCTCGACAGGGGAGTGAAGCTTTCTTT. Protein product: CASSLARQGSEAFF.

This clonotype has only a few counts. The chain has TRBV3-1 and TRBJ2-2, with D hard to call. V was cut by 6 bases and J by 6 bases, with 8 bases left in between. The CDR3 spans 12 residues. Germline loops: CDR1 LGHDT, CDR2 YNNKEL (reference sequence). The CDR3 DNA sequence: TGTGCCAGCAGTTTCGGATCCGGGGAGCTGTTTTTT. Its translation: CASSFGSGELFF.

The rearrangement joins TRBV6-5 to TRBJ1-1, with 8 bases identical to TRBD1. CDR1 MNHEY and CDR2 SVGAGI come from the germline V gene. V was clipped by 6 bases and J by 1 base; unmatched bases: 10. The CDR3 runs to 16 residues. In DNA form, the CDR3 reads TGTGCCAGCAGCTCACTAAGAACAGGGGGGAACACTGAAGCTTTCTTT. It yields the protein CASSSLRTGGNTEAFF.

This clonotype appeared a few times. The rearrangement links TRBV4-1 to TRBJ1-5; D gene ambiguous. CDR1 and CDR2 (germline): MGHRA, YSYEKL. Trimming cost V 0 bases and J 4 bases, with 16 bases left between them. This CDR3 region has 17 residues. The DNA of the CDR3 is TGCGCCAGCAGCCAAGATGTGGTCGGAGTTATGAATCAGCCCCAGCATTTT. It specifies CASSQDVVGVMNQPQHF.

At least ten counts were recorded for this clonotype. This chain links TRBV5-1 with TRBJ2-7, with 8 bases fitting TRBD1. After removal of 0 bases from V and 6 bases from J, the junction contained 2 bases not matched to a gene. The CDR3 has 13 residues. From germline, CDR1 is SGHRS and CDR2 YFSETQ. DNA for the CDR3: TGCGCCAGCAGCTTGGGGCAGGGGGCCGAGCAGTACGTC. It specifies CASSLGQGAEQYV.

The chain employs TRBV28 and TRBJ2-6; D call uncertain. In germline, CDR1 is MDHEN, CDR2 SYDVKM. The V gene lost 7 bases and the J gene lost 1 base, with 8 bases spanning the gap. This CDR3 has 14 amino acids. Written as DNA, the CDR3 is TGTGCCAGCAATCGAGGATCTGGGGCCAACGTCCTGACTTTC. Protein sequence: CASNRGSGANVLTF. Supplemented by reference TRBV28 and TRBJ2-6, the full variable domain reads DVKVTQSSRYLVKRTGEKVFLECVQDMDHENMFWYRQDPGLGLRLIYFSYDVKMKEKGDIPEGYSVSREKKERFSLILESASTNQTSMYLCASNRGSGANVLTFGAGSRLTVL.

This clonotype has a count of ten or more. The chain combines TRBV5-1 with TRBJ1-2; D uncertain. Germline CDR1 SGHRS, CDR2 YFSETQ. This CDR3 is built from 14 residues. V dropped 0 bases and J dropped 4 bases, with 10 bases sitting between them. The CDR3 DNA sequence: TGCGCCAGCAGCTTGGGAGGCAGACTCTATGGCTACACCTTC. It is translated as CASSLGGRLYGYTF.

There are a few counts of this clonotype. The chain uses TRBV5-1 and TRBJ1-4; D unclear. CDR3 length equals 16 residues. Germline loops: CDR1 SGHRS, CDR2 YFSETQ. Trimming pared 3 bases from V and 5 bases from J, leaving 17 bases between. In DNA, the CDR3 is TGCGCCAGCAGCTCGGACGGCGTAGTCTCGAATGAAAAACTGTTTTTT. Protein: CASSSDGVVSNEKLFF.

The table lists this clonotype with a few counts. The CDR3 nucleotides are TGTGCCAGCAGTACCGGAGGGAACCAAGAGACCCAGTACTTC. It translates to CASSTGGNQETQYF. The chain joins TRBV6-6 to TRBJ2-5; a weak D match, TRBD2 (6 bases). The CDR3 extends over 14 amino acids. CDR1 and CDR2 from the germline V gene are MNHNY and SVGAGI (reference sequence). Trimming shortened V by 5 bases and J by 0 bases, and 10 bases separated the two germline ends.

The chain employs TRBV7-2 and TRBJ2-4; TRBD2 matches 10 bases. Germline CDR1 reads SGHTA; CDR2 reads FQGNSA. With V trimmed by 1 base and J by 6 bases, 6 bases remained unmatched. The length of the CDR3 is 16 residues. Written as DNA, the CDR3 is TGTGCCAGCAGCTTAGAGAGCGGGGGGGCGGGAAACATTCAGTACTTC. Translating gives CASSLESGGAGNIQYF.

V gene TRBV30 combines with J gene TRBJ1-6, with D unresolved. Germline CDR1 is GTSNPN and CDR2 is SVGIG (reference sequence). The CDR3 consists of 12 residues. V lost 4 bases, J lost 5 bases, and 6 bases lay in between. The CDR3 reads CAWNRDNSPLHF. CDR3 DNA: TGTGCCTGGAATCGGGATAATTCACCCCTCCACTTT. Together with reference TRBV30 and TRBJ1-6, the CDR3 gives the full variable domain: SQTIHQWPATLVQPVGSPLSLECTVEGTSNPNLYWYRQAAGRGLQLLFYSVGIGQISSEVPQNLSASRPQDRQFILSSKKLLLSDSGFYLCAWNRDNSPLHFGNGTRLTVT.

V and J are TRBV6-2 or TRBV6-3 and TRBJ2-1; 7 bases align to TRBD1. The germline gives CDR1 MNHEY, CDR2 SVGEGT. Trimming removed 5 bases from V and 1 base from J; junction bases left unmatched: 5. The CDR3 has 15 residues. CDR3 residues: CASSKPGQSYNEQFF. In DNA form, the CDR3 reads TGTGCCAGCAGTAAACCGGGACAGTCCTACAATGAGCAGTTCTTC.

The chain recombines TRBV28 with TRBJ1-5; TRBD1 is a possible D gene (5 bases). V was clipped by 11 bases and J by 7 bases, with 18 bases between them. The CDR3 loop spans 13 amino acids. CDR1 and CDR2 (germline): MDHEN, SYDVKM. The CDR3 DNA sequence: TGTGCCGTTAGAGGGGTTTCAGAACAGCCCCAGCATTTT. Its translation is CAVRGVSEQPQHF.

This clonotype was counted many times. The CDR3 region is CASSYSSGEQYF. In DNA form, the CDR3 reads TGTGCCAGCAGCTATTCGTCGGGCGAGCAGTACTTC. The chain is built from TRBV4-2 and TRBJ2-7; D ambiguous. V was clipped by 5 bases and J by 6 bases, with 11 bases between them. Per germline, CDR1 LGHNA and CDR2 YNFKEQ. This CDR3 has 12 amino acids.

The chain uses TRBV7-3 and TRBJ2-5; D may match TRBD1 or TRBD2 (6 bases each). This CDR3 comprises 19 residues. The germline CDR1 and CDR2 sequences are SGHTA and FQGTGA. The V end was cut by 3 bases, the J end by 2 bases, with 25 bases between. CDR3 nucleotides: TGTGCCAGCAGCTTTCGGGGGCCCGTAGGGGAAGGGTCTCAAGAGACCCAGTACTTC. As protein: CASSFRGPVGEGSQETQYF.

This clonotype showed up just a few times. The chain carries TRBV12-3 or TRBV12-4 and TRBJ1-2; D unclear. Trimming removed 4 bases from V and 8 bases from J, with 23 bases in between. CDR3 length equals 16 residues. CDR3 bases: TGTGCCAGCAGTTATAATGCGGCCCCGGTGGGGAAGGGCTACACCTTC. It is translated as CASSYNAAPVGKGYTF.

CDR3 nucleotide sequence: TGTGCCAGCAGGCGACAGGGCTTCACTGAAGCTTTCTTT. It is translated as CASRRQGFTEAFF. The V and J genes are TRBV6-5 and TRBJ1-1, with 7 bases aligning to TRBD1. This CDR3 region has 13 residues. The germline CDR1 and CDR2 sequences are MNHEY and SVGAGI. J gave up 4 bases and V 6 bases, and 5 bases lay outside the gene matches.

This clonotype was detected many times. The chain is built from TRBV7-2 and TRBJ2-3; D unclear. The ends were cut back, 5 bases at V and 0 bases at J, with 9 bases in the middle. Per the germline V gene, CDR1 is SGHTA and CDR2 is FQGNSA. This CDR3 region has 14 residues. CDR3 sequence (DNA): TGTGCCAGCAGCCTGACCATGAGCACAGATACGCAGTATTTT. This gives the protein CASSLTMSTDTQYF.

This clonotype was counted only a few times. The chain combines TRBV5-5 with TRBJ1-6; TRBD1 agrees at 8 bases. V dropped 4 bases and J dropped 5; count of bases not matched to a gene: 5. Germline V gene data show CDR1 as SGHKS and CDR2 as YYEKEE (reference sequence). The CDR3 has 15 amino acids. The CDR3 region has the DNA TGTGCCAGCAGCCGACCGACAGGGGATAATTCACCCCTCCACTTT. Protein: CASSRPTGDNSPLHF. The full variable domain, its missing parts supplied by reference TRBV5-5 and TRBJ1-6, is DAGVTQSPTHLIKTRGQQVTLRCSPISGHKSVSWYQQVLGQGPQFIFQYYEKEERGRGNFPDRFSARQFPNYSSELNVNALLLGDSALYLCASSRPTGDNSPLHFGNGTRLTVT.

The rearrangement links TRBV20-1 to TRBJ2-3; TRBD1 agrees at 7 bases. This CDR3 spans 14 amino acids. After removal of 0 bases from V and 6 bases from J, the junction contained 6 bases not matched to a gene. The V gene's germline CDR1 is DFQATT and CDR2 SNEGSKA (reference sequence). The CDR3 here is CSARDRQGPDTQYF. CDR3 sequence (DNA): TGCAGTGCTAGAGATCGACAGGGCCCGGATACGCAGTATTTT.

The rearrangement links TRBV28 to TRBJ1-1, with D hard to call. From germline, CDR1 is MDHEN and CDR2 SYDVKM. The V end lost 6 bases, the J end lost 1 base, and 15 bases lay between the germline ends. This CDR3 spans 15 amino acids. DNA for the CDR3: TGTGCCAGCAGCCCCCCCGGCAGAGGGAACACTGAAGCTTTCTTT. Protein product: CASSPPGRGNTEAFF.

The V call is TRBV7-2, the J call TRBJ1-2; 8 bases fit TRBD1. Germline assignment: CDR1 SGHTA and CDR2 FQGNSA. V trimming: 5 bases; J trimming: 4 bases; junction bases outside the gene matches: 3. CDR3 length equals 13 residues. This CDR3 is CASSVGQGYGYTF. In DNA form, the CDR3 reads TGTGCCAGCAGCGTCGGACAGGGCTATGGCTACACCTTC. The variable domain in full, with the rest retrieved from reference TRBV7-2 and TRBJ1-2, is GAGVSQSPSNKVTEKGKDVELRCDPISGHTALYWYRQSLGQGLEFLIYFQGNSAPDKSGLPSDRFSAERTGGSVSTLTIQRTQQEDSAVYLCASSVGQGYGYTFGSGTRLTVV.